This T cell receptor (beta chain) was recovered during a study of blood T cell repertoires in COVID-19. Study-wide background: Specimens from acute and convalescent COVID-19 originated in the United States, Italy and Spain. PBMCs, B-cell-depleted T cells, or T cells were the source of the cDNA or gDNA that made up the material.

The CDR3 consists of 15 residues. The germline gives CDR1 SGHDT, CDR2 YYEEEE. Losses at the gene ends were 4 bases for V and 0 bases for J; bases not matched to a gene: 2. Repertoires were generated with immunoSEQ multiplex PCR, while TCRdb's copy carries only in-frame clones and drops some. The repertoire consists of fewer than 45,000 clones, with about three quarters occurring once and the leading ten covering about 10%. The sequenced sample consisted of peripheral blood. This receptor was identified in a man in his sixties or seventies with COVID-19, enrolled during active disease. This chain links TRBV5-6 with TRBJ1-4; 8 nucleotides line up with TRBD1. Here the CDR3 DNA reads TGTGCCAGCAGCCCGGACAGGGCAACTAATGAAAAACTGTTTTTT. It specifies CASSPDRATNEKLFF.